These 15 T cell receptor beta chains were sequenced from one sample in a study of shared clonotypes between healthy human individuals. The method was immunoSEQ multiplex PCR; TCRdb's version includes in-frame clones alone and lacks a portion of them. The profile covers hundreds of thousands of clones, with roughly 83% appearing a single time and 13% taken by the ten largest. The sequenced material came from PBMCs. These receptors were collected from a middle-aged woman in good health. Some clones in this sample may be carry-over from other donors' samples.

V gene TRBV2 combines with J gene TRBJ2-3; perhaps TRBD2 as D (6 bases). Trimming cost V 5 bases and J 1 base, with 16 bases left between them. CDR1 SNHLY and CDR2 FYNNEI come from the germline V gene. The CDR3 has 16 residues. In DNA, the CDR3 is TGTGCCAGCAGTCAAACTAGCCGAGGTGGCACAGATACGCAGTATTTT. Amino acids: CASSQTSRGGTDTQYF.

The chain carries TRBV2 and TRBJ2-7; TRBD2 aligns across 7 bases. The ends lost 2 bases at V and 5 bases at J; junction bases unmatched: 3. The germline gives CDR1 SNHLY, CDR2 FYNNEI. This CDR3 contains 13 residues. The CDR3 DNA reads TGTGCCAGCAGTGAACGGGGGGTCCACGAGCAGTACTTC. This encodes CASSERGVHEQYF. The entire variable domain, with the rest obtained from reference TRBV2 and TRBJ2-7, is as follows: EPEVTQTPSHQVTQMGQEVILRCVPISNHLYFYWYRQILGQKVEFLVSFYNNEISEKSEIFDDQFSVERPDGSNFTLKIRSTKLEDSAMYFCASSERGVHEQYFGPGTRLTVT.

On this clone itself: The sample carries other DNA sequences with the same CDR3. The CDR3 DNA sequence: TGTGCCAGCAGCTTAGATACGGGACCCTACAATGAGCAGTTCTTC. This translates into CASSLDTGPYNEQFF. The V and J genes are TRBV11-2 and TRBJ2-1; possibly TRBD1 or TRBD2 for D (5 bases each). V was pared by 0 bases and J by 2 bases, with 8 bases between. This CDR3 has 15 amino acids. The V gene's germline CDR1 is SGHAT and CDR2 FQNNGV.

The gene calls are TRBV9 and TRBJ2-1; 7 bases match TRBD2. With V trimmed by 0 bases and J by 5 bases, 8 bases remained unmatched. The CDR3 is 16 amino acids. Germline-derived CDR1 and CDR2 are SGDLS and YYNGEE. CDR3 amino acids: CASSVAAGESDNEQFF. The CDR3 DNA follows: TGTGCCAGCAGCGTAGCTGCGGGAGAGTCCGACAATGAGCAGTTCTTC.

This chain's CDR3 is CASSLSLNTGELFF. In DNA, the CDR3 is TGTGCCAGCAGCTTATCCCTGAACACCGGGGAGCTGTTTTTT. The chain carries TRBV7-3 and TRBJ2-2; no definite D call. Trimming removed 2 bases at V and 1 base at J, with 5 bases between. Germline CDR1 reads SGHTA; CDR2 reads FQGTGA. CDR3 length: 14 amino acids.

V gene TRBV7-3 combines with J gene TRBJ2-3; 10 bases line up with TRBD2. CDR3 size: 17 residues. Germline CDR1 SGHTA, CDR2 FQGTGA. V trimming: 1 base; J trimming: 5 bases; junction bases outside the gene matches: 9. CDR3 region: CASSLNSPSGSGDTQYF. In DNA form, the CDR3 reads TGTGCCAGCAGCTTAAATTCTCCTAGCGGGAGTGGAGATACGCAGTATTTT.

The chain links TRBV11-3 to TRBJ2-3; D is undetermined. The CDR3 consists of 13 residues. Trimming shortened V by 2 bases and J by 1 base, and 4 bases separated the two germline ends. The germline V gene encodes CDR1 SGHNT and CDR2 YENEEA. CDR3: CASSLHGTDTQYF. The CDR3 bases are TGTGCCAGCAGCTTACATGGCACAGATACGCAGTATTTT.

This clone was found once. The rearrangement uses TRBV4-3 and TRBJ1-4; the D is unclear. CDR1 LGHNA and CDR2 YSLEER come from the germline V gene. This CDR3 comprises 18 residues. V dropped 0 bases and J dropped 8 bases, with 22 bases sitting between them. The CDR3 DNA sequence: TGCGCCAGCAGCCAAGATTGGTATCGAACGGTGAATTGGGAAAAACTGTTTTTT. Amino acids: CASSQDWYRTVNWEKLFF.

This clone appeared a few times. The V and J genes are TRBV2 and TRBJ2-7, with 7 bases that match TRBD2. The CDR3 has 13 residues. Per the germline V gene, CDR1 is SNHLY and CDR2 is FYNNEI. V lost 8 bases to trimming and J lost 4 bases; unmatched junction nucleotides: 8. In nucleotides, the CDR3 is TGTGCCAGCCACCGTGGGCGGGAGTACGAGCAGTACTTC. Its translation: CASHRGREYEQYF. Full variable domain (remainder filled in from reference TRBV2 and TRBJ2-7): EPEVTQTPSHQVTQMGQEVILRCVPISNHLYFYWYRQILGQKVEFLVSFYNNEISEKSEIFDDQFSVERPDGSNFTLKIRSTKLEDSAMYFCASHRGREYEQYFGPGTRLTVT.

The V gene is TRBV4-2, the J gene TRBJ2-7; possible D gene TRBD1, 5 bases. Germline V gene sequence: CDR1 LGHNA, CDR2 YNFKEQ. V lost 0 bases and J 4 bases, leaving 16 bases between the germline ends. The CDR3 totals 16 residues. Here the CDR3 reads CASSQEGGDRVYEQYF. In DNA, the CDR3 is TGTGCCAGCAGCCAAGAAGGCGGAGACAGAGTATACGAGCAGTACTTC.

The sample holds one count of this clone. The chain carries TRBV6-1 and TRBJ2-3; D is undetermined. V lost 5 bases and J 0 bases, leaving 6 bases between the germline ends. This CDR3 is built from 13 residues. CDR1 and CDR2 (germline): MNHNS, SASEGT. For the CDR3, the DNA is TGTGCCAGCAGTCCCGGAAGCACAGATACGCAGTATTTT. Its translation: CASSPGSTDTQYF.

The rearrangement links TRBV6-6 to TRBJ1-5; the D gene is possibly TRBD1 (5 bases). CDR1 is MNHNY and CDR2 is SVGAGI in the germline V gene (reference sequence). The CDR3 is made up of 16 amino acids. Between the trimmed V and J ends, which lost 4 bases and 4 bases, there was a span of 17 bases. CDR3 in DNA: TGTGCCAGCAGTTCCGGGTCTCTCGGGGGTAATCAGCCCCAGCATTTT. Its translation is CASSSGSLGGNQPQHF.

This chain uses TRBV7-9 with TRBJ2-7; D remains unclear. There are 17 residues in the CDR3. V was clipped by 5 bases and J by 2 bases, with 22 bases between them. Germline V gene data show CDR1 as SEHNR and CDR2 as FQNEAQ (reference sequence). DNA for the CDR3: TGTGCCAGCAGCGCGAACAGAAACCCCACTCGGGCCTACGAGCAGTACTTC. This sequence encodes CASSANRNPTRAYEQYF.

The chain has TRBV5-1 and TRBJ2-7; the match to TRBD1 covers 7 bases. V was pared by 1 base and J by 5 bases, with 3 bases of the junction left unmatched. Germline CDR1 reads SGHRS; CDR2 reads YFSETQ. This CDR3 is 13 amino acids long. The CDR3 bases are TGCGCCAGCAGCTTGTCGACAGGGAACGAGCAGTACTTC. It specifies CASSLSTGNEQYF.

The chain is built from TRBV20-1 and TRBJ2-5; 14 bases line up with TRBD2. CDR1 is DFQATT and CDR2 is SNEGSKA in the germline V gene (reference sequence). The ends lost 6 bases at V and 14 bases at J; junction bases unmatched: 5. The CDR3 runs to 11 residues. In DNA, the CDR3 is TGCAGTGCAAAGGGACTAGCGGGAGCCTACTTC. This gives the protein CSAKGLAGAYF.